The clone carrying this TCR beta chain was seen only a few times. Its antigen is still unknown. This entry is derived from a study of shared clonotypes between healthy human individuals. The V end was cut by 5 bases, the J end by 4 bases, with 18 bases between. This CDR3 region has 15 residues. Germline CDR1 reads WNHNN; CDR2 reads SYGVQD (reference sequence). Findings of the study overall: A generally larger estimated richness was seen in naive subsets than in memory subsets.

Method: immunoSEQ multiplex PCR; TCRdb's copy keeps in-frame clones and lacks some. The top ten clones hold 0.35% to 0.5% of a sample with 2.3 million or so clones, 85% to 95% of them seen once. The chain uses TRBV10-1 and TRBJ2-7, with D perhaps matching TRBD2 (6 bases). Sequenced sample: naive CD4+ T cells from PBMCs. The subset denotes: CD45RA+ positively selected. The clonotype comes from a man aged 18 to 35 in good health. Some clones in this sample may be carry-over from other donors' samples. CDR3 sequence: CASSRGSGTSYEQYF. CDR3 sequence (DNA): TGCGCCAGCAGTCGAGGCTCCGGGACTTCATACGAGCAGTACTTC.